This T cell receptor (beta chain) was retrieved from a study of cytomegalovirus exposure and HLA in healthy donors. V trimming: 5 bases; J trimming: 11 bases; junction bases outside the gene matches: 14. The CDR3 length is 15 residues. Germline V lookup: CDR1 SEHNR, CDR2 FQNEAQ (reference sequence). Both 60 Vbeta primers and 13 Jbeta primers went into the PCR. Clones were sequenced by immunoSEQ multiplex PCR, and TCRdb holds only the in-frame ones, with some missing. The table includes about 160,000 clones, roughly 80% detected once. This clonotype was sampled from a male donor in good health and CMV-seronegative. The genes are TRBV7-9 and TRBJ2-3; TRBD1 matches at 9 bases. Sequences were obtained from PBMCs. The CDR3 spells CASSHRGQVPSGQYF. The CDR3, as DNA: TGTGCCAGCAGCCACAGGGGGCAGGTCCCAAGTGGGCAGTATTTT.